The 5 T cell receptor beta chains given below trace back to one sample, sequenced in a study of T-cell reconstitution after alpha-beta-depleted transplantation in children. Unique molecular identifiers were used to barcode this TCRbeta library. TCRdb reprocessed the PCR reads via MiXCR and lists one record per CDR3 protein. The sample yields about 610,000 distinct CDR3 sequences, about 11% seen once. The starting material was PBMCs from the stem cell graft donor, obtained from the stem cell graft. Every receptor here comes from a human donor who donated a stem cell graft to a child with acute myeloid leukemia.

This clonotype showed up many times. This rearrangement joins TRBV5-1 to TRBJ2-1, with 10 bases fitting TRBD2. Trimming cost V 0 bases and J 1 base; bases outside gene matches: 1. Germline V gives CDR1 SGHRS, CDR2 YFSETQ. This CDR3 contains 16 residues. The DNA for the CDR3 is TGCGCCAGCAGCTTGGATAGCGGGAGGTCCTACAATGAGCAGTTCTTC. This encodes CASSLDSGRSYNEQFF.

The table lists this clonotype with many counts. The J gene is TRBJ2-3, the V gene TRBV4-3, with D perhaps TRBD1 (6 bases). This CDR3 has 15 amino acids. Trimming stripped 0 bases from V and 6 bases from J, with 13 bases between. Germline V gives CDR1 LGHNA, CDR2 YSLEER. In nucleotides, the CDR3 is TGCGCCAGCAGCCAAGATTACAGGGAAGGCGATACGCAGTATTTT. Protein: CASSQDYREGDTQYF.

In this sample, this clonotype turned up many times. The V and J genes are TRBV20-1 and TRBJ2-7, with TRBD2 matching over 12 bases. CDR1 DFQATT and CDR2 SNEGSKA come from the germline V gene (reference sequence). The CDR3 is made up of 13 amino acids. V lost 6 bases and J lost 3; bases outside the gene matches: 3. This CDR3 is CSAWTSGNYEQYF. The CDR3 DNA reads as TGCAGTGCCTGGACTAGCGGGAACTACGAGCAGTACTTC.

This clonotype was seen more than once but under ten times. A much larger clone lies a single base off, so this may be a read error. The chain uses TRBV6-1 and TRBJ1-5; no clear D. The germline V gene has CDR1 MNHNS and CDR2 SASEGT. V shed 6 bases and J shed 0 bases, with 6 bases lying between them. This CDR3 comprises 13 residues. In nucleotides, the CDR3 is TGTGCCAGCAGCATAAATAGCAATCAGCCCCAGCATTTT. It specifies CASSINSNQPQHF.

About this clonotype itself: One end of the junction fails to match germline, which may point to a read error. The chain couples TRBV7-8 to TRBJ1-3, with a possible D match to TRBD1 (5 bases). CDR3 size: 15 residues. Looked up from germline, CDR1 is SGHVS and CDR2 is FQNEAQ. The CDR3 here is CASGLGGTGQGTIYF. Written as DNA, the CDR3 is TGTGCCAGCGGCTTAGGAGGGACCGGGCAGGGCACCATATATTTT.